This passage covers 7 T cell receptor beta chains from one sample sequenced in a study of cytomegalovirus exposure and HLA in healthy donors. PCR primers comprised 60 Vbeta and 13 Jbeta primers. Using immunoSEQ multiplex PCR, the repertoire was profiled, and TCRdb retains in-frame clones only, with some absent. The sample lists more than 75,000 clones, almost 85% occurring once. The sample consisted of PBMCs. These receptors all come from a woman aged 18-29 years in good health and CMV-seropositive.

This chain joins TRBV2 and TRBJ2-1; 9 bases are shared with TRBD1. The V segment lost 6 bases and the J segment 5 bases; nucleotides outside the gene matches: 8. The CDR3 length is 15 residues. Germline loops: CDR1 SNHLY, CDR2 FYNNEI. The CDR3 loop is CASRMGTGIHNEQFF. CDR3 in DNA: TGTGCCAGCAGAATGGGGACAGGGATACACAATGAGCAGTTCTTC.

The CDR3, as DNA: TGTGCCAGCAGTACCGGGGATCTCAGAAACACCTTC. Amino acid sequence: CASSTGDLRNTF. The chain carries TRBV2 and TRBJ1-2; unclear D gene. V shed 5 bases and J shed 12 bases, with 16 bases lying between them. CDR3 length: 12 residues. CDR1 and CDR2 from the germline V gene are SNHLY and FYNNEI. Together with reference TRBV2 and TRBJ1-2, the CDR3 gives the full variable domain: EPEVTQTPSHQVTQMGQEVILRCVPISNHLYFYWYRQILGQKVEFLVSFYNNEISEKSEIFDDQFSVERPDGSNFTLKIRSTKLEDSAMYFCASSTGDLRNTFGSGTRLTVV.

This clone was recorded once. The chain combines TRBV9 with TRBJ1-5, with 7 bases matching TRBD1. Per germline, CDR1 SGDLS and CDR2 YYNGEE. J gave up 9 bases and V 3 bases, and 9 bases lay outside the gene matches. The CDR3 covers 14 residues. The CDR3 sequence: CASSAGTALGPQHF. The CDR3 coding sequence is TGTGCCAGCAGCGCCGGGACAGCCTTGGGGCCCCAGCATTTT.

The V call is TRBV5-1, the J call TRBJ2-5, with 7 positions matching TRBD2. Germline V CDR1 and CDR2: SGHRS, YFSETQ. V was pared by 2 bases and J by 4 bases, with 5 bases of the junction left unmatched. This CDR3 has 14 amino acids. Here the CDR3 reads CASSFLGRGETQYF. The CDR3 DNA sequence: TGCGCCAGCAGCTTTCTGGGGAGGGGAGAGACCCAGTACTTC.

The rearrangement uses TRBV6-1 and TRBJ2-1, with D possibly matching TRBD1 (5 bases). The CDR3 extends over 13 amino acids. V was trimmed by 5 bases and J by 9 bases, leaving 14 bases between them. Germline loops: CDR1 MNHNS, CDR2 SASEGT. CDR3 DNA: TGTGCCAGCAGTCCTACCCTAGGGGTTGAGCAGTTCTTC. This gives the protein CASSPTLGVEQFF.

The chain employs TRBV10-3 and TRBJ2-1, with 8 bases fitting TRBD1. The V and J ends lost 5 bases and 6 bases, in that order; junction bases with no gene match: 3. The CDR3 is 13 amino acids. Germline V gene sequence: CDR1 ENHRY, CDR2 SYGVKD. The CDR3, as DNA: TGTGCCATCAGTACGGGGACAGGCAATGAGCAGTTCTTC. Translation gives CAISTGTGNEQFF.

The rearrangement joins TRBV11-2 to TRBJ2-3; 9 bases fit TRBD2. V lost 2 bases and J lost 6; bases outside the gene matches: 12. CDR1 is SGHAT, CDR2 FQNNGV, per germline. CDR3 length: 17 amino acids. For the CDR3, the DNA is TGTGCCAGCAGCTTATCTCGGGGCGCGGGAGGGAAGGATACGCAGTATTTT. It encodes CASSLSRGAGGKDTQYF.